This entry is about one T cell receptor beta chain. The sample belongs to a study of metastatic and nonmetastatic thyroid tumors. Thyroid surgery was performed in patients who had received no treatment beforehand. TCRdb used MiXCR to call clones anew from the PCR reads. The table has 23,000 or so clones, roughly 20% seen once; the top ten hold under 30%. Sequencing was done on a sample of blood. The receptor comes from a female donor with papillary thyroid cancer or a benign thyroid nodule (not recorded which). Some clones in this sample may be carry-over from other donors' samples.

CDR3 coding DNA: TGTGCCAGCAGCCACCGCAGACAGGGCCGCGAGCAGTACTTC. This translates into CASSHRRQGREQYF. The chain uses TRBV3-1 and TRBJ2-7, with 7 bases identical to TRBD1. This CDR3 is 14 amino acids long. V lost 3 bases to trimming and J lost 6 bases; unmatched junction nucleotides: 8. Germline loops: CDR1 LGHDT, CDR2 YNNKEL (reference sequence).